This T cell receptor beta chain was captured by sequencing in a study of cytomegalovirus exposure and HLA in healthy donors. V lost 10 bases to trimming and J lost 5 bases, with 8 bases between them. CDR3 length: 11 residues. CDR1 MNHNS and CDR2 SASEGT come from the germline V gene. The PCR was carried out with 60 Vbeta primers and 13 Jbeta primers. Produced via immunoSEQ multiplex PCR; TCRdb's table is partial and in-frame only. The table records fewer than 120,000 clones, over 60% of them present only once. The TCR comes from a woman in her 30s in good health and CMV-seronegative. The source material was PBMCs. The chain joins TRBV6-1 to TRBJ1-4; D call uncertain. The chain's CDR3 is CAIEGNEKLFF. CDR3 DNA sequence: TGTGCCATCGAGGGAAATGAAAAACTGTTTTTT.